Listed below are T cell receptor beta chains from one sample, sequenced in a study of blood T cell repertoires in COVID-19. Libraries were prepared by immunoSEQ multiplex PCR; TCRdb keeps only in-frame clonotypes and omits some of them. Here the sample spans approximately 260,000 clones, 75% to 90% being singletons. The sequenced sample consisted of peripheral blood. These receptors originate from a woman in her forties with acute or convalescent COVID-19. Both conserved end residues are part of each CDR3. The D gene is left open where the match is weak. Expanded clones are given a class, and other clones once, few, many or no size at all.

clone_size,v_call,cdr3_length,d_call,j_call,cdr3_nt,cdr3_aa
once,TRBV12-3/TRBV12-4,13,NA,TRBJ1-2,TGTGCCAGCAGTATGGGGGGAATGGATGGCTACACCTTC,CASSMGGMDGYTF
NA,TRBV6-5,15,NA,TRBJ1-1,TGTGCCAGCACCACAGGGCCGGGCTTAAACACTGAAGCTTTCTTT,CASTTGPGLNTEAFF
many,TRBV25-1,14,NA,TRBJ2-2,TGTGCCAGCATACCACCTGAGGAGACCGGGGAGCTGTTTTTT,CASIPPEETGELFF
once,TRBV28,15,TRBD2,TRBJ2-5,TGTGCCAGCAGTTTATCCGCGGGGGGGAAAGAGACCCAGTACTTC,CASSLSAGGKETQYF
NA,TRBV19,14,NA,TRBJ1-1,TGTGCCAGTAGTACTCCGTCAGAATTCACTGAAGCTTTCTTT,CASSTPSEFTEAFF
NA,TRBV4-1,17,NA,TRBJ2-1,TGCGCCAGCAGCCAATCCAGGGGCCCTAGCTCCTACAATGAGCAGTTCTTC,CASSQSRGPSSYNEQFF
NA,TRBV7-9,15,NA,TRBJ2-3,TGTGCCAGCAGTCAGATCCTAGCTGGGTCTGATACGCAGTATTTT,CASSQILAGSDTQYF
NA,TRBV9,15,NA,TRBJ2-2,TGTGCCAGCAGGGCAGGGGGGACTTACACCGGGGAGCTGTTTTTT,CASRAGGTYTGELFF
NA,TRBV3-1/TRBV3-2,15,NA,TRBJ1-1,TGTGCCAGCAGGATAAACGTGGGGGCTCACACTGAAGCTTTCTTT,CASRINVGAHTEAFF
NA,TRBV7-9,14,TRBD1,TRBJ1-2,TGTGCCAGCACCTCCTCGGGGACAGCCGGCGGCTACACCTTC,CASTSSGTAGGYTF
NA,TRBV2,15,NA,TRBJ2-3,TGTGCCAGCAGTCAGAGGGGGGGCCCCACAGATACGCAGTATTTT,CASSQRGGPTDTQYF
NA,TRBV11-2,15,NA,TRBJ1-2,TGTGCCAGCAGCTTAGTGGGCAGGGCCTGGGATGGCTACACCTTC,CASSLVGRAWDGYTF
NA,TRBV5-1,15,NA,TRBJ1-2,TGCGCCAGCAGCTCCGGGATAATCACTAACTATGGCTACACCTTC,CASSSGIITNYGYTF
NA,TRBV19,18,TRBD1,TRBJ2-6,TGTGCCAGTAGTCCGTCCTATCGACAGGGCTCCGGGGCCAACGTCCTGACTTTC,CASSPSYRQGSGANVLTF
NA,TRBV11-3,17,TRBD2,TRBJ2-5,TGTGCCAGCAGCTTAGGTAGTGCACTAGCGGAGCGAGAGACCCAGTACTTC,CASSLGSALAERETQYF
NA,TRBV3-1/TRBV3-2,15,NA,TRBJ1-1,TGTGCCAGCTCTCGGCACACACAGGGGAACACTGAAGCTTTCTTT,CASSRHTQGNTEAFF
NA,TRBV14,15,TRBD1,TRBJ1-2,TGTGCCAGCAGCCAAATAACAGGGGCTGGCTATGGCTACACCTTC,CASSQITGAGYGYTF
NA,TRBV6-2/TRBV6-3,13,NA,TRBJ2-5,TGTGCCAGCAGTTATAATTACAAAGAGACCCAGTACTTC,CASSYNYKETQYF
NA,TRBV4-1,14,NA,TRBJ1-2,TGCGCCAGCAGCCAAGAACAAGTCACCTATGGCTACACCTTC,CASSQEQVTYGYTF
NA,TRBV6-6,16,TRBD1,TRBJ1-2,TGTGCCAGCAGTTCCGGGACAGGGGGCGAAAACTATGGCTACACCTTC,CASSSGTGGENYGYTF
NA,TRBV10-3,13,TRBD1,TRBJ2-5,TGTGCCATCAGTGGGGGACAGGAAGAGACCCAGTACTTC,CAISGGQEETQYF
NA,TRBV12-3/TRBV12-4,13,NA,TRBJ1-1,TGTGCCAGCAGTTTGGGCAGGGTGACTGAAGCTTTCTTT,CASSLGRVTEAFF
NA,TRBV9,15,TRBD2,TRBJ2-1,TGTGCCAGCAGCCATCGGGGGGGGCTCGGCAATGAGCAGTTCTTC,CASSHRGGLGNEQFF
NA,TRBV4-1,16,NA,TRBJ2-1,TGCGCCAGCAGCCAAGTCGATCTAGGCTTAACCAATGAGCAGTTCTTC,CASSQVDLGLTNEQFF
NA,TRBV2,14,NA,TRBJ1-5,TGTGCCAGCAGTGGCAGTTATAGCAATCAGCCCCAGCATTTT,CASSGSYSNQPQHF
few,TRBV4-1,16,NA,TRBJ1-5,TGCGCCAGCAGCCAGATATGGGCCAGGGCGAATCAGCCCCAGCATTTT,CASSQIWARANQPQHF
few,TRBV10-3,15,NA,TRBJ1-2,TGTGCCATCAGTGAGTCCGGCGCAGGAAACTATGGCTACACCTTC,CAISESGAGNYGYTF
once,TRBV25-1,16,TRBD1,TRBJ1-6,TGTGCCAGCAGTGATCAGGGACAGGGAAATAATTCACCCCTCCACTTT,CASSDQGQGNNSPLHF
NA,TRBV19,15,NA,TRBJ1-3,TGTGCCAGTAGTATGCAGGGGAGCTTCACGGACACCATATATTTT,CASSMQGSFTDTIYF
NA,TRBV5-1,14,TRBD1,TRBJ1-1,TGCGCCAGCAGCGGGGGACAGGGAACTACTGAAGCTTTCTTT,CASSGGQGTTEAFF
NA,TRBV10-3,16,NA,TRBJ2-5,TGTGCCATCAGTGGCAAGAGGGTGGGGGCCCAAGAGACCCAGTACTTC,CAISGKRVGAQETQYF
NA,TRBV5-1,18,TRBD2,TRBJ2-3,TGCGCCAGCAGCTTGGGACTAGCGGGGGGGACTAGCACAGATACGCAGTATTTT,CASSLGLAGGTSTDTQYF
NA,TRBV6-5,15,TRBD1,TRBJ1-6,TGTGCCAGCAGTACCTTTCAGGGGGCGAGTTCACCCCTCCACTTT,CASSTFQGASSPLHF
NA,TRBV24-1,15,TRBD1,TRBJ2-1,TGTGCCACCAGTGATTCCTGGGACAGGTCAAATGAGCAGTTCTTC,CATSDSWDRSNEQFF
NA,TRBV24-1,18,TRBD2,TRBJ2-6,TGTGCCACCAGTGGACTAGCGGGGGAGTCCCCTGGGGCCAACGTCCTGACTTTC,CATSGLAGESPGANVLTF
NA,TRBV5-4,19,NA,TRBJ1-6,TGTGCCAGCAGCTTGGTTTTTGCGGGGGTGAGCTCCTATAATTCACCCCTCCACTTT,CASSLVFAGVSSYNSPLHF
NA,TRBV30,14,NA,TRBJ1-5,TGTGCCTGGGAGGGTGGTAGTCTCAATCAGCCCCAGCATTTT,CAWEGGSLNQPQHF
NA,TRBV4-1,17,TRBD2,TRBJ2-5,TGCGCCAGCAGCCAAGGGTTTGCGGGCAGCGGGGGAGAGACCCAGTACTTC,CASSQGFAGSGGETQYF
NA,TRBV7-9,15,TRBD1,TRBJ1-2,TGTGCCAGCAGTTCGGGACAGGGTACGGTCTATGGCTACACCTTC,CASSSGQGTVYGYTF
NA,TRBV5-1,18,TRBD1,TRBJ2-3,TGCGCCAGCAGCCTTTCCGGCGGGACAGGGGGCTTCACAGATACGCAGTATTTT,CASSLSGGTGGFTDTQYF
once,TRBV6-2/TRBV6-3,13,NA,TRBJ1-6,TGTGCCAGCAGTCCGCGTGCGGGGTCACCCCTCCACTTT,CASSPRAGSPLHF